This T cell receptor beta chain was obtained from a study of radiation and T cells in renal cell carcinoma. Whole-study findings and limits: In blood, top tumor clones expanded by 2 weeks, shrinking by 4.

Documented time point: baseline pretreatment blood. Stated treatment: 15 Gy SBRT to primary tumor, nephrectomy 4 weeks later. With respect to this clone: Its antigen is as yet unknown.

Some clones are missing from TCRdb's copy, which holds only in-frame ones; the method was immunoSEQ multiplex PCR. The sample consists of about 88,000 clones, 80% to 90% of them appearing once. This clonotype was sampled from a man aged 45-65 years with renal cell carcinoma. The sequences come from blood, collected from a patient whose treatment included radiotherapy and nephrectomy.

In nucleotides, the CDR3 is TGTGCCAGCAGCTTGGGCCAGGAATATGGCTACACCTTC. This sequence encodes CASSLGQEYGYTF. The genes are TRBV7-3 and TRBJ1-2; D unclear. V was trimmed by 3 bases and J by 5 bases, leaving 10 bases between them. Per the germline V gene, CDR1 is SGHTA and CDR2 is FQGTGA. The CDR3 has 13 amino acids.